The present entry profiles one T cell receptor (beta chain) with its context. Its antigen is as yet unknown. The data originate from a study of STAT3 mutations in large granular lymphocyte leukemia. Looking at the study overall: 40% of treated T-LGLL patients showed hematologic response to immunosuppression. Study-level results: In some patients, a small highly pathogenic clone possibly went undetected. At least one immunodominant TCR beta clonotype appeared in every T-cell large granular lymphocyte leukemia patient.

Libraries were prepared by immunoSEQ multiplex PCR; TCRdb keeps only in-frame clonotypes and omits some of them. Here the sample spans approximately 6,200 clones, around four fifths being singletons. The germline CDR1 and CDR2 sequences are MDHEN and SYDVKM. The V end lost 6 bases, the J end lost 2 bases, and 16 bases lay between the germline ends. This CDR3 region has 15 residues. The chain carries TRBV28 and TRBJ2-5; D is unresolved. Sequenced input: peripheral blood mononuclear cells. This clonotype originated in a man between 40 and 49 years old with T-cell large granular lymphocyte leukemia. Some clones in this sample may be carry-over from other donors' samples. The CDR3 region is CASSPSFGPQETQYF. The CDR3 coding sequence is TGTGCCAGCAGCCCTTCTTTCGGACCGCAAGAGACCCAGTACTTC.